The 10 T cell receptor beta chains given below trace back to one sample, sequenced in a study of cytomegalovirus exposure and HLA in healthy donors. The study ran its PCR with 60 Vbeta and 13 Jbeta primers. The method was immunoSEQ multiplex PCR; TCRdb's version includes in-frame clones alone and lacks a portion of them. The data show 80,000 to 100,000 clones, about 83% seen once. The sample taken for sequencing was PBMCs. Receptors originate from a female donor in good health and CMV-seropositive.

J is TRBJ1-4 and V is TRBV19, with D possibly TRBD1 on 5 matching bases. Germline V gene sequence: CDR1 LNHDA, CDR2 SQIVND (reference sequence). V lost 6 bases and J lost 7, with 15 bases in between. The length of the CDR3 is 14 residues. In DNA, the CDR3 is TGTGCCAGTAGGTCGACAGCCGACTTTGAAAAACTGTTTTTT. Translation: CASRSTADFEKLFF.

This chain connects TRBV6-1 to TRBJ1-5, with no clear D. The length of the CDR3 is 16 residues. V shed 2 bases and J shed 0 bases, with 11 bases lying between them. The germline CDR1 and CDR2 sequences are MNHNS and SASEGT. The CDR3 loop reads CASSERAGLSNQPQHF. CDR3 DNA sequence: TGTGCCAGCAGTGAAAGGGCAGGACTTAGCAATCAGCCCCAGCATTTT.

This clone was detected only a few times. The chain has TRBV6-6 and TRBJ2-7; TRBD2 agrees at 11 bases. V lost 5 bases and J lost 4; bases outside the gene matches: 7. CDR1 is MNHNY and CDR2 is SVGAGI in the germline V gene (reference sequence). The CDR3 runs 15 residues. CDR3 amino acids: CASSPLSGGVYEQYF. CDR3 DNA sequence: TGTGCCAGCAGTCCCCTTAGCGGGGGGGTTTACGAGCAGTACTTC.

Written as DNA, the CDR3 is TGTGCCAGCACTAATCAAGGAACAGATCACTCTGGAAACACCATATATTTT. It is translated as CASTNQGTDHSGNTIYF. This chain uses TRBV2 with TRBJ1-3; no firm D call. V shed 7 bases and J shed 0 bases, with 19 bases lying between them. The CDR3 length is 17 residues. In germline, CDR1 is SNHLY, CDR2 FYNNEI.

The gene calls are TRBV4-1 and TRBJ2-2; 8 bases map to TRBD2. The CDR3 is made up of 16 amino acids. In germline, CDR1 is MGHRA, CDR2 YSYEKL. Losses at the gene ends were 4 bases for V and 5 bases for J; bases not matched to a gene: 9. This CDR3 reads CASSPPAGVRTGELFF. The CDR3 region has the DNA TGCGCCAGCAGCCCTCCAGCGGGAGTACGGACCGGGGAGCTGTTTTTT.

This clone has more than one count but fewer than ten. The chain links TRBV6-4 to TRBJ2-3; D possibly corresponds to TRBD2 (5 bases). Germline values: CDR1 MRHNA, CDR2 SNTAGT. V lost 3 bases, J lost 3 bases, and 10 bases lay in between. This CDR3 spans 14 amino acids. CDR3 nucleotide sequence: TGTGCCAGCAGTGATACGGGATCTACAGATACGCAGTATTTT. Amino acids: CASSDTGSTDTQYF.

CDR3 nucleotides: TGTGCCAGCATCCTGGGTGGGGGCGACTATGGCTACACCTTC. This encodes CASILGGGDYGYTF. V is TRBV5-6 and J is TRBJ1-2, with a tentative D call TRBD1 (6 bases). The V gene's germline CDR1 is SGHDT and CDR2 YYEEEE. The V end lost 6 bases, the J end lost 3 bases, and 15 bases lay between the germline ends. The CDR3 totals 14 residues.

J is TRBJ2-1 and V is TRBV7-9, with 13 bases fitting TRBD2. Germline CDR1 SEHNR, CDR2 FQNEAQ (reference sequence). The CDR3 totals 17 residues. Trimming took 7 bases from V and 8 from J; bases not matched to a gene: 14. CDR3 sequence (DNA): TGTGCCAGCACCTCGGGTAGGACTAGCGGGAGTGGCTATGAGCAGTTCTTC. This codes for CASTSGRTSGSGYEQFF.

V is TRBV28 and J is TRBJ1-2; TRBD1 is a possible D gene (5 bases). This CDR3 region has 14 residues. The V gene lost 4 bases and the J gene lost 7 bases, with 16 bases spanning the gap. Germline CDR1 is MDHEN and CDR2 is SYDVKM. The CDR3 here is CASSSDTARAGYTF. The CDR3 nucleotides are TGTGCCAGCAGTTCGGACACGGCCAGGGCTGGCTACACCTTC.

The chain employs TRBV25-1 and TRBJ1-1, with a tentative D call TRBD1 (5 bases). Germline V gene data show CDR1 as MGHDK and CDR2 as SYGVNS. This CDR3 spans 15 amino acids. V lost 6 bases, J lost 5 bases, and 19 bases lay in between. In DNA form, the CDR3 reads TGTGCCAGCAGGCACAGCCTGGGGGGTAGGACTGAAGCTTTCTTT. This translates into CASRHSLGGRTEAFF.